Described below is a single T cell receptor (beta chain) sequence and its context. The target antigen is unknown. The CDR3 totals 14 residues. With 7 bases removed from V and 1 base from J, the gap between germline ends came to 15 bases. The V gene's germline CDR1 is SGHRS and CDR2 YFSETQ. Every isolated RNA sample was fully reverse transcribed, so sequencing captured expressed TCRB transcripts. Profiling relied on immunoSEQ multiplex PCR, and the TCRdb table lists in-frame clones only, not all of them. The table lists 300,000 to 400,000 clones, about 14% of them singletons. The data derive from a study of beta chain features in type 1 diabetes. The wider study: Age and gender were similar between patients and healthy donors, as were cell yields.

Findings and limits, study-wide: People with Type 1 diabetes carried modestly yet significantly shorter TCRB CDR3s in all four CD4+ subsets.

Sequences were obtained from naive CD4+ T cells from blood. This chain uses TRBV5-1 with TRBJ2-7; possible D gene TRBD2, 5 bases. This TCR came from a woman aged 18-30 years with type 1 diabetes. This CDR3 reads CASSNGGRSYEQYF. Here the CDR3 DNA reads TGCGCCAGCTCCAATGGTGGGAGATCCTACGAGCAGTACTTC.